These 18 T cell receptor beta chains originate from one sample sequenced in a study of control samples from healthy donors and cancer patients. TCRdb's copy holds only in-frame clones and misses some; the assay was immunoSEQ multiplex PCR. The sample shows under 200,000 clones, roughly 95% of them seen only once. Sequencing was done on a sample of blood. These receptor sequences come from a woman in her thirties in good health.

CDR3 bases: TGCGCCAGCAGTCCCCAGTGGGCTGGTATCACTGAAGCTTTCTTT. It yields the protein CASSPQWAGITEAFF. The rearrangement joins TRBV5-1 to TRBJ1-1; D is ambiguous. V dropped 5 bases and J dropped 4 bases, with 18 bases sitting between them. This CDR3 contains 15 residues. Looked up from germline, CDR1 is SGHRS and CDR2 is YFSETQ.

The CDR3 sequence is CASSKIGRLAGNTGELFF. The CDR3 region has the DNA TGTGCCAGCAGCAAAATCGGGCGACTAGCGGGGAACACCGGGGAGCTGTTTTTT. This chain links TRBV3-1 (or the pseudogene TRBV3-2) with TRBJ2-2; 10 positions agree with TRBD2. The CDR3 runs to 18 residues. CDR1 is LGHDT, CDR2 YNNKEL, per germline (reference sequence). V lost 5 bases, J lost 1 base, and 10 bases stayed unmatched.

The J gene is TRBJ1-1, the V gene TRBV27; a weak D match, TRBD1 (5 bases). Germline CDR1 MNHEY, CDR2 SMNVEV (reference sequence). The V end lost 1 base, the J end lost 2 bases, and 11 bases lay between the germline ends. This CDR3 contains 15 residues. The CDR3 spells CASSLYGGVNTEAFF. Written as DNA, the CDR3 is TGTGCCAGCAGTTTATATGGGGGTGTTAACACTGAAGCTTTCTTT.

This rearrangement joins TRBV6-1 to TRBJ2-7, with a tentative D call TRBD2 (6 bases). V was shortened by 0 bases and J by 2 bases, with 11 bases between the two germline ends. The germline CDR1 and CDR2 sequences are MNHNS and SASEGT. This CDR3 spans 15 amino acids. The CDR3 DNA sequence: TGTGCCAGCAGTGAAGCTACTGGAGGGGCCTACGAGCAGTACTTC. This translates into CASSEATGGAYEQYF.

This chain joins TRBV28 and TRBJ1-2; weak D call: TRBD1 (5 bases). Germline loops: CDR1 MDHEN, CDR2 SYDVKM. The ends were cut back, 5 bases at V and 2 bases at J, with 15 bases in the middle. This CDR3 is 15 amino acids long. CDR3 protein: CASSRNRGFNYGYTF. CDR3 sequence (DNA): TGTGCCAGCAGTCGTAATAGGGGATTCAACTATGGCTACACCTTC.

CDR3 loop: CASSFGSGDAEKLFF. The CDR3 nucleotides read TGTGCCAGCAGTTTTGGTTCCGGGGATGCGGAAAAACTGTTTTTT. The chain couples TRBV28 to TRBJ1-4; no clear D. V dropped 3 bases and J dropped 8 bases, with 16 bases sitting between them. Germline V gives CDR1 MDHEN, CDR2 SYDVKM. The CDR3 consists of 15 residues.

This rearrangement joins TRBV10-3 to TRBJ2-5; 14 bases match TRBD2. V trimming: 7 bases; J trimming: 1 base; junction bases outside the gene matches: 14. This CDR3 region has 19 residues. CDR1 and CDR2 from the germline V gene are ENHRY and SYGVKD. As DNA, the CDR3 is TGTGCCATCACGCGATCACATCCAGGACTAGCGGGGGGCCAAGAGACCCAGTACTTC. Translation: CAITRSHPGLAGGQETQYF.

V gene TRBV6-5 combines with J gene TRBJ1-1; D remains unclear. From germline, CDR1 is MNHEY and CDR2 SVGAGI. V lost 0 bases, J lost 1 base, and 9 bases lay in between. The CDR3 covers 15 residues. The CDR3 region is CASSYSTGQNTEAFF. The DNA of the CDR3 is TGTGCCAGCAGTTACTCAACGGGCCAGAACACTGAAGCTTTCTTT.

The chain joins TRBV10-2 to TRBJ2-7; D remains unclear. Germline CDR1 WSHSY, CDR2 SAAADI. This CDR3 contains 15 residues. V lost 10 bases and J lost 3, with 22 bases in between. The CDR3 protein is CATSDHGRLGYEQYF. CDR3 coding DNA: TGCGCCACCTCAGATCACGGCAGATTAGGCTACGAGCAGTACTTC.

In regard to this clone: Mismatch with germline at one junction end may stem from a read error. The V gene is TRBV30, the J gene TRBJ1-1; tentatively, D is TRBD1 (5 bases). CDR3 length equals 11 residues. The germline V gene has CDR1 GTSNPN and CDR2 SVGIG (reference sequence). This chain's CDR3 is CAWSQGIPPLF. The CDR3 nucleotides read TGTGCCTGGAGTCAGGGCATCCCTCCTCTTTTT.

The chain is built from TRBV7-9 and TRBJ2-1, with D uncertain. This CDR3 is built from 12 residues. Trimming cost V 5 bases and J 9 bases, with 11 bases left between them. Germline assignment: CDR1 SEHNR and CDR2 FQNEAQ (reference sequence). CDR3 in amino acids: CASSRDAPEQFF. The CDR3, as DNA: TGTGCCAGCAGCCGCGACGCGCCTGAGCAGTTCTTC.

This clone was seen just once. The J gene is TRBJ1-3, the V gene TRBV5-1; TRBD1 is a possible D gene (6 bases). Trimming took off 4 bases at V and 9 bases at J, with 17 bases between the two ends. This CDR3 has 14 residues. Germline lookup yields CDR1 SGHRS and CDR2 YFSETQ. DNA for the CDR3: TGCGCCAGCAGCCTCGGGGGGGGCGAGGTCACCATATATTTT. The encoded protein is CASSLGGGEVTIYF.

The rearrangement uses TRBV28 and TRBJ1-2; D uncertain. Per germline, CDR1 MDHEN and CDR2 SYDVKM. CDR3 length: 11 residues. With 3 bases removed from V and 3 bases from J, the gap between germline ends came to 2 bases. The CDR3, as DNA: TGTGCCAGCAGTTTTTACTATGGCTACACCTTC. Translation: CASSFYYGYTF.

The chain employs TRBV28 and TRBJ1-2; a possible D gene is TRBD1 (6 bases). This CDR3 contains 15 residues. Germline-derived CDR1 and CDR2 are MDHEN and SYDVKM. V was shortened by 1 base and J by 4 bases, with 13 bases between the two germline ends. CDR3 sequence: CASSLSQQGTYGYTF. DNA for the CDR3: TGTGCCAGCAGTTTATCCCAACAGGGTACCTATGGCTACACCTTC.

CDR3 bases: TGTGCCAGCAGCTACCCAGGGGGCGGTGAAAAACTGTTTTTT. The encoded protein is CASSYPGGGEKLFF. The V gene is TRBV7-6, the J gene TRBJ1-4, with 8 positions matching TRBD1. Germline-derived CDR1 and CDR2 are SGHVS and FNYEAQ. V was pared by 4 bases and J by 7 bases, with 5 bases of the junction left unmatched. This CDR3 comprises 14 residues. The full variable domain, completed using reference TRBV7-6 and TRBJ1-4, is GAGVSQSPRYKVTKRGQDVALRCDPISGHVSLYWYRQALGQGPEFLTYFNYEAQQDKSGLPNDRFSAERPEGSISTLTIQRTEQRDSAMYRCASSYPGGGEKLFFGSGTQLSVL.

In DNA form, the CDR3 reads TGTGCCAGCAGCCCCGGACAGGGAAGGGGAAGGAACGAAAAACTGTTTTTT. Translation: CASSPGQGRGRNEKLFF. This chain uses TRBV5-4 with TRBJ1-4; the match to TRBD1 covers 8 bases. Germline lookup yields CDR1 SGHNT and CDR2 YYREEE (reference sequence). V lost 4 bases, J lost 8 bases, and 16 bases stayed unmatched. CDR3 length equals 17 residues.

This clone was recorded only once. The chain carries TRBV5-1 and TRBJ1-1, with D unclear. V was pared by 4 bases and J by 5 bases, with 15 bases between. This CDR3 has 14 amino acids. Germline V CDR1 and CDR2: SGHRS, YFSETQ. This chain's CDR3 is CASSPRPRRTEAFF. In DNA form, the CDR3 reads TGCGCCAGCAGCCCCCGCCCTCGGAGGACTGAAGCTTTCTTT.

J is TRBJ1-1 and V is TRBV28; 7 bases align to TRBD1. Germline-derived CDR1 and CDR2 are MDHEN and SYDVKM. The J segment lost 2 bases and the V segment lost 6 bases, leaving 12 bases of the junction unmatched. This CDR3 region has 16 residues. The CDR3: CASSSSWTGVNTEAFF. The CDR3 coding sequence is TGTGCCAGCAGCTCCTCCTGGACAGGCGTTAACACTGAAGCTTTCTTT.